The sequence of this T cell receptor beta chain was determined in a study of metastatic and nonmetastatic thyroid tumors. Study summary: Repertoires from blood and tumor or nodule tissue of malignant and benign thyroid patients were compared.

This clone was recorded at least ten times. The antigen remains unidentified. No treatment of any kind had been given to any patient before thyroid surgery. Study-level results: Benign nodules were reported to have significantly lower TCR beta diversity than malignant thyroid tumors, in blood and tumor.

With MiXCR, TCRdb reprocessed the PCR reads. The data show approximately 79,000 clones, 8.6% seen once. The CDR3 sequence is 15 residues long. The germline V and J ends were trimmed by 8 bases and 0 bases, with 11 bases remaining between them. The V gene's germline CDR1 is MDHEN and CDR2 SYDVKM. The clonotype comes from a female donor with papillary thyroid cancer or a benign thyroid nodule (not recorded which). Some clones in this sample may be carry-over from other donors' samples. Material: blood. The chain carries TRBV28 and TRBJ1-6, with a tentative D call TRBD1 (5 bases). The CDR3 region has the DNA TGTGCCAGCGGGACTGTGTTCTCCTATAATTCACCCCTCCACTTT. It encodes CASGTVFSYNSPLHF.